The entry below describes one T cell receptor beta chain. What it binds is unknown. Reverse transcribed after extraction, RNA yielded cDNA as the sequencing template. The assay was immunoSEQ multiplex PCR, and TCRdb's table has in-frame clones only and misses some. The table has about 150,000 clones, approximately 60% seen once. The sample is drawn from a study of CD8+ T cells in alopecia areata. Study findings and constraints: Compared with normal scalp, lesional scalp had higher clonality and more expanded CD8+ clones. Sequenced scalp T cells also include alphabeta T cells resident in normal skin.

Germline values: CDR1 SQVTM, CDR2 ANQGSEA. The CDR3 runs 16 residues. The V end lost 6 bases, the J end lost 1 base, and 20 bases lay between the germline ends. The sample consisted of CD4+ T cells sorted from blood. The source of this sequence is a human donor in good health. The chain links TRBV29-1 to TRBJ2-3, with D maybe TRBD2 (5 bases). CDR3 region: CSVSRFGPRGTDTQYF. In DNA form, the CDR3 reads TGCAGCGTCTCACGGTTTGGACCGCGGGGCACAGATACGCAGTATTTT.